This TCR beta chain was documented in a study of control samples from healthy donors and cancer patients. TCRdb keeps only in-frame clones here, not all; method: immunoSEQ multiplex PCR. The data hold roughly 130,000 clones, with about 95% observed a single time. Germline V gene data show CDR1 as SGDLS and CDR2 as YYNGEE. Trimming shortened V by 3 bases and J by 9 bases, and 19 bases separated the two germline ends. This CDR3 is 15 amino acids long. Sequenced input: blood. The rearrangement joins TRBV9 to TRBJ2-1, with TRBD2 as a possible D gene (7 bases). The sequence came from a man aged 25 to 40 in good health. CDR3 region: CASSEAGALQGEQFF. In DNA form, the CDR3 reads TGTGCCAGCAGCGAGGCGGGGGCCCTGCAAGGTGAGCAGTTCTTC.